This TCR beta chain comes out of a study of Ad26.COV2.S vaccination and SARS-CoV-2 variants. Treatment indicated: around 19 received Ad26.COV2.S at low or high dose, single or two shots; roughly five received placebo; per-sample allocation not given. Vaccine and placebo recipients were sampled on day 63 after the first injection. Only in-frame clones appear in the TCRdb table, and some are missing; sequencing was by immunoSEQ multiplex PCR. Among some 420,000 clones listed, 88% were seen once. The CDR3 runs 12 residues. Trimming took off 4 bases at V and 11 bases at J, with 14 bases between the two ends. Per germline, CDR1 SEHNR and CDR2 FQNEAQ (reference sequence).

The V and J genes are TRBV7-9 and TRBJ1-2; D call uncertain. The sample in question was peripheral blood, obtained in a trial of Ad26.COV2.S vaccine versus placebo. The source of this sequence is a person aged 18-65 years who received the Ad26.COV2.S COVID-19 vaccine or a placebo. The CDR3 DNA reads TGTGCCAGCAGCTACCTAGACCGTGGGTACACCTTC. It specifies CASSYLDRGYTF.